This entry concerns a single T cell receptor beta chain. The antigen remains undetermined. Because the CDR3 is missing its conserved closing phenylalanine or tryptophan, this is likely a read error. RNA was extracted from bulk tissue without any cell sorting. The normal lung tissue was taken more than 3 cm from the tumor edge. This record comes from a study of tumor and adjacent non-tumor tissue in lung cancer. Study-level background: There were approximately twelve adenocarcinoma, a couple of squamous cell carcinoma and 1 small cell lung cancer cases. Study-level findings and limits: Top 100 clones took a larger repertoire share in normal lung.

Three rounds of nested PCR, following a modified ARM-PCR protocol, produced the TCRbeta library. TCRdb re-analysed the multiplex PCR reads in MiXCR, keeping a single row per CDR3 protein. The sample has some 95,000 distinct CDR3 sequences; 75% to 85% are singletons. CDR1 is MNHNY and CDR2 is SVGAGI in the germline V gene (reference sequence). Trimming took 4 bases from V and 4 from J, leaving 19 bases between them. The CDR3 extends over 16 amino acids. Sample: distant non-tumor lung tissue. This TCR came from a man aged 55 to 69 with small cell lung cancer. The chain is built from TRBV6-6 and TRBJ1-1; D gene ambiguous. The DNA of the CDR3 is TGTGCCAGCAGTTTAACAAGGAGTGTATGGGGCACTGAAGCTTTCCTT. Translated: CASSLTRSVWGTEAFL.